This T cell receptor (beta chain) is drawn from a study of T cell responses to AZD1222 COVID-19 vaccine. On the study more broadly: Second doses were pooled across both intervals (about 4 or about 12 weeks).

The V end lost 3 bases, the J end lost 4 bases, and 9 bases lay between the germline ends. Germline V gene sequence: CDR1 SEHNR, CDR2 FQNEAQ (reference sequence). CDR3 size: 13 residues. Sequencing was performed with immunoSEQ multiplex PCR; in TCRdb, only in-frame clones are kept and a portion is missing. The sample includes fewer than 200,000 clones, just over 90% of them seen just once. Sequencing used peripheral blood, obtained on day 0 of AZD1222 vaccination. This chain connects TRBV7-9 to TRBJ1-2; D is undetermined. The sequence was obtained from an adult in good health. The CDR3 region is CASSFVDFYGYTF. CDR3 sequence (DNA): TGTGCCAGCAGCTTCGTAGATTTCTATGGCTACACCTTC.